The text below deals with one T cell receptor beta chain. The assay was immunoSEQ multiplex PCR, and TCRdb's table has in-frame clones only and misses some. The table lists approximately 450,000 clones, roughly 87% of them singletons, with almost 2% in the top ten. Membership in each cohort depended on participant-reported clinical history. This entry is derived from a study of blood T cell repertoires in COVID-19. The wider study: Italy, Spain and the United States were the sources of the convalescent and acute COVID-19 samples. PBMCs, B-cell-depleted T cells, or T cells provided the cDNA or gDNA that made up the material.

This CDR3 region has 12 residues. V was trimmed by 8 bases and J by 8 bases, leaving 12 bases between them. Germline loops: CDR1 SNHLY, CDR2 FYNNEI. This sequence originates from a woman aged 18-29 years with acute COVID-19. The V and J genes are TRBV2 and TRBJ1-4; D may be TRBD1 (5 bases). Sequenced input: PBMCs or T cells enriched from blood (not recorded which). CDR3 amino acids: CASGRGWEKLFF. CDR3 nucleotides: TGTGCCAGCGGTCGGGGGTGGGAAAAACTGTTTTTT.